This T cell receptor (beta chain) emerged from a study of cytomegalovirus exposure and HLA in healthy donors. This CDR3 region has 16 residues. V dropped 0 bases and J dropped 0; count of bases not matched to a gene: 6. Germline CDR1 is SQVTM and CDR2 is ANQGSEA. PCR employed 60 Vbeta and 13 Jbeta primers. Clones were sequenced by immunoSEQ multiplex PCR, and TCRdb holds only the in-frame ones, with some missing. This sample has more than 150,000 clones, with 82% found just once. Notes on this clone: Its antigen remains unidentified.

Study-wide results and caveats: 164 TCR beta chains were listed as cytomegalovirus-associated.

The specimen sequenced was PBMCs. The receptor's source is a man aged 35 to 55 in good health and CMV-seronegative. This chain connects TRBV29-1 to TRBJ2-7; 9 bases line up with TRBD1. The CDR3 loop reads CSVEDIGTGSSYEQYF. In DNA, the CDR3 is TGCAGCGTTGAAGATATAGGGACAGGGAGCTCCTACGAGCAGTACTTC.